This entry concerns a single T cell receptor (beta chain). Method: immunoSEQ multiplex PCR; TCRdb's copy keeps in-frame clones and lacks some. The sample has about 2 million clones, approximately 95% seen once. The data originate from a study of shared clonotypes between healthy human individuals. Terminally differentiated effector memory CD45RA+ cells were excluded from the naive CD8 cells, which were CD45RO-negative and positively selected for CCR7. CDR1 and CDR2 (germline): LGHNA, YSLEER. V lost 0 bases and J 2 bases, leaving 11 bases between the germline ends. The CDR3 sequence is 15 residues long.

The clonotype was recovered from a man aged 18 to 30 in good health. The chain couples TRBV4-3 to TRBJ2-7; no definite D call. Material for sequencing was naive CD8+ T cells sorted from blood. This CDR3 is CASSQDNPSPYEQYF. CDR3 DNA: TGCGCCAGCAGCCAAGACAACCCCTCTCCCTACGAGCAGTACTTC.